The sequence of this TCR beta chain was determined in a study of cytomegalovirus exposure and HLA in healthy donors. The donors belonged to the roughly 110-subject validation cohort, separate from the 666-subject first cohort. Findings of the study overall: A few CMV-associated chains proved CMV antigen-specific in vitro. It was fewer than 200 TCR beta chains that were listed as cytomegalovirus-associated.

Details on this clone: No antigen is known for it. Compared with germline, one end of the junction differs, possibly owing to a read error.

The method was immunoSEQ multiplex PCR; TCRdb's version includes in-frame clones alone and lacks a portion of them. In the table there are around 300,000 clones, 70% to 90% of which are singletons. Material: PBMCs. The receptor was derived from a woman under 30 in good health and CMV-seronegative.

The CDR3 reads CASSEEPGEQFF. The CDR3 DNA reads as TGTGCCAGCAGCGAAGAACCGGGTGAGCAGTTCTTC. J is TRBJ2-1 and V is TRBV2; D unclear. The CDR3 runs to 12 residues. CDR1 is SNHLY and CDR2 is FYNNEI in the germline V gene.